Listed below are T cell receptor beta chains from one sample, sequenced in a study of T cell responses to AZD1222 COVID-19 vaccine. Produced via immunoSEQ multiplex PCR; TCRdb's table is partial and in-frame only. The sample contains more than 140,000 clones, about nine tenths of which appear only once. Source: peripheral blood, taken on day 0 of AZD1222 vaccination. Receptors were obtained from an adult in good health. Each CDR3 is given with its conserved first and last residue. The order of the fields is D gene, clone size, V gene, J gene, CDR3 DNA, CDR3 protein. D genes are given only for firm matches. Where a row states a size, it is once, few, many or the class of an expanded clone; other rows omit it.

d_call: TRBD2
clone_size: once
v_call: TRBV5-6
j_call: TRBJ2-3
cdr3_nt: TGTGCCAGCAGCCGAGGGGCGGGAGTCCGCGCAGATACGCAGTATTTT
cdr3_aa: CASSRGAGVRADTQYF

d_call: TRBD2
clone_size: NA
v_call: TRBV9
j_call: TRBJ2-1
cdr3_nt: TGTGCCAGCAGCCCCCGGACTAGCGGGACCTATAATGAGCAGTTCTTC
cdr3_aa: CASSPRTSGTYNEQFF

d_call: TRBD1
clone_size: NA
v_call: TRBV5-6
j_call: TRBJ2-7
cdr3_nt: TGTGCCAGCAGCTTCTACAGGGGCAGCTCCTACGAGCAGTACTTC
cdr3_aa: CASSFYRGSSYEQYF

d_call: TRBD2
clone_size: NA
v_call: TRBV29-1
j_call: TRBJ2-7
cdr3_nt: TGCAGCGTTGTAGCGGGAGCTTCTGACGAGCAGTACTTC
cdr3_aa: CSVVAGASDEQYF

d_call: TRBD1
clone_size: NA
v_call: TRBV6-2/TRBV6-3
j_call: TRBJ1-1
cdr3_nt: TGTGCCAGCAGTTCGATCAGGGGGGGTGAAGCTTTCTTT
cdr3_aa: CASSSIRGGEAFF

d_call: TRBD1
clone_size: NA
v_call: TRBV6-5
j_call: TRBJ2-3
cdr3_nt: TGTGCCAGCAGTTACCGGGACAGGGAAACAGATACGCAGTATTTT
cdr3_aa: CASSYRDRETDTQYF

d_call: NA
clone_size: NA
v_call: TRBV18
j_call: TRBJ1-3
cdr3_nt: TGTGCCAGCTCGGCAGGGACTGACTCTGGAAACACCATATATTTT
cdr3_aa: CASSAGTDSGNTIYF

d_call: NA
clone_size: NA
v_call: TRBV29-1
j_call: TRBJ1-3
cdr3_nt: TGCAGCTACACAGGCCGGTCGAGAAACACCATATATTTT
cdr3_aa: CSYTGRSRNTIYF

d_call: NA
clone_size: few
v_call: TRBV12-3/TRBV12-4
j_call: TRBJ2-7
cdr3_nt: TGTGCCAGCAGTTCTGCTATTAGGTACGAGCAGTACTTC
cdr3_aa: CASSSAIRYEQYF

d_call: NA
clone_size: once
v_call: TRBV24-1
j_call: TRBJ2-3
cdr3_nt: TGTGCCACCAGTGATCCCACGGGGCTCGGCGCAGATACGCAGTATTTT
cdr3_aa: CATSDPTGLGADTQYF

d_call: NA
clone_size: few
v_call: TRBV11-2
j_call: TRBJ1-2
cdr3_nt: TGTGCCAGCAGCTTGAGTGGTGGATATGGCTACACCTTC
cdr3_aa: CASSLSGGYGYTF

d_call: NA
clone_size: NA
v_call: TRBV11-3
j_call: TRBJ2-7
cdr3_nt: TGTGCCAGCAGCTTTGGATTCTCTCCTTCCTACGAGCAGTACTTC
cdr3_aa: CASSFGFSPSYEQYF

d_call: TRBD2
clone_size: NA
v_call: TRBV19
j_call: TRBJ2-1
cdr3_nt: TGTGCCAGTAGTCCCCCGGGACTAGACTACAATGAGCAGTTCTTC
cdr3_aa: CASSPPGLDYNEQFF

d_call: NA
clone_size: NA
v_call: TRBV7-3
j_call: TRBJ2-2
cdr3_nt: TGTGCCAGCAGCGCGAGGGGAGGCGGGGAGCTGTTTTTT
cdr3_aa: CASSARGGGELFF

d_call: NA
clone_size: NA
v_call: TRBV29-1
j_call: TRBJ1-2
cdr3_nt: TGCAGCGGATGGGACGGACGACTTTATGGCTACACCTTC
cdr3_aa: CSGWDGRLYGYTF

d_call: TRBD2
clone_size: NA
v_call: TRBV9
j_call: TRBJ2-7
cdr3_nt: TGTGCCAGCAGCACACAGACTAGCGGGAGAATGACCGAGCAGTACTTC
cdr3_aa: CASSTQTSGRMTEQYF

d_call: NA
clone_size: NA
v_call: TRBV19
j_call: TRBJ1-1
cdr3_nt: TGTGCCAGTAGTATTGGGGGGGTGACTGAAGCTTTCTTT
cdr3_aa: CASSIGGVTEAFF

d_call: NA
clone_size: NA
v_call: TRBV11-2
j_call: TRBJ1-1
cdr3_nt: TGTGCCAGCAGCTCGCGGGCGAGGGGGAACACTGAAGCTTTCTTT
cdr3_aa: CASSSRARGNTEAFF

d_call: TRBD2
clone_size: NA
v_call: TRBV11-3
j_call: TRBJ2-3
cdr3_nt: TGTGCCAGCAGCTTACAAACTAGCGGCACAGATACGCAGTATTTT
cdr3_aa: CASSLQTSGTDTQYF

d_call: NA
clone_size: NA
v_call: TRBV6-5
j_call: TRBJ1-2
cdr3_nt: TGTGCCAGCAGTCAGAGACAGGAGAACTATGGCTACACCTTC
cdr3_aa: CASSQRQENYGYTF

d_call: NA
clone_size: NA
v_call: TRBV7-8
j_call: TRBJ1-2
cdr3_nt: TGTGCCAGCAGCTTAGAGGCGGTGATAACTGTCTATGGCTACACCTTC
cdr3_aa: CASSLEAVITVYGYTF

d_call: NA
clone_size: NA
v_call: TRBV5-8
j_call: TRBJ1-1
cdr3_nt: TGTGCCAGCAGCTCCTGGGGAGAAGACACTGAAGCTTTCTTT
cdr3_aa: CASSSWGEDTEAFF

d_call: TRBD2
clone_size: NA
v_call: TRBV2
j_call: TRBJ2-2
cdr3_nt: TGTGCCAGAGGGGGGACTAGTCCCGGGGAGCTGTTTTTT
cdr3_aa: CARGGTSPGELFF

d_call: NA
clone_size: NA
v_call: TRBV6-2/TRBV6-3
j_call: TRBJ1-5
cdr3_nt: TGTGCCAGCAGTGACCCCCCACAGGGAGGGAGTCAGCCCCAGCATTTT
cdr3_aa: CASSDPPQGGSQPQHF

d_call: NA
clone_size: NA
v_call: TRBV3-1/TRBV3-2
j_call: TRBJ1-2
cdr3_nt: TGTGCCAGCAGCCAAGTAGGGGTCCCGCGCGGCTATGGCTACACCTTC
cdr3_aa: CASSQVGVPRGYGYTF

d_call: NA
clone_size: NA
v_call: TRBV28
j_call: TRBJ2-7
cdr3_nt: TGTGCCAGCAGTTTCACGGACAGCCTCGACCACGAGCAGTACTTC
cdr3_aa: CASSFTDSLDHEQYF

d_call: NA
clone_size: NA
v_call: TRBV28
j_call: TRBJ2-7
cdr3_nt: TGTGCCAGCAGTTTGCTCGCCCCCTACGAGCAGTACTTC
cdr3_aa: CASSLLAPYEQYF

d_call: TRBD1
clone_size: once
v_call: TRBV28
j_call: TRBJ1-1
cdr3_nt: TGTGCCAGCAGTTCGGGGACAGGGTGGATAGGTGGGGCTTTCTTT
cdr3_aa: CASSSGTGWIGGAFF

d_call: NA
clone_size: NA
v_call: TRBV6-6
j_call: TRBJ1-4
cdr3_nt: TGTGCCAGCCGGCAAGGGCCAACTAATGAAAAACTGTTTTTT
cdr3_aa: CASRQGPTNEKLFF

d_call: TRBD2
clone_size: NA
v_call: TRBV28
j_call: TRBJ2-1
cdr3_nt: TGTGCCAGCAGTGATACCGGGGGGAAGAATGAGCAGTTCTTC
cdr3_aa: CASSDTGGKNEQFF

d_call: NA
clone_size: NA
v_call: TRBV12-3/TRBV12-4
j_call: TRBJ2-2
cdr3_nt: TGTGCCAGCAGAATATTCACCGGGGAGCTGTTTTTT
cdr3_aa: CASRIFTGELFF

d_call: TRBD2
clone_size: NA
v_call: TRBV6-1
j_call: TRBJ2-7
cdr3_nt: TGTGCCAGCAGTGAAGTGCTAGCGGGGACCTACGAGCAGTACTTC
cdr3_aa: CASSEVLAGTYEQYF

d_call: TRBD2
clone_size: NA
v_call: TRBV19
j_call: TRBJ2-2
cdr3_nt: TGTGCCAGTAGCCTCCTAGCGGGAGGGAACACCGGGGAGCTGTTTTTT
cdr3_aa: CASSLLAGGNTGELFF

d_call: TRBD1
clone_size: NA
v_call: TRBV29-1
j_call: TRBJ1-1
cdr3_nt: TGCAGCGGGACTGGCAGGGGGCTGAACACTGAAGCTTTCTTT
cdr3_aa: CSGTGRGLNTEAFF

d_call: NA
clone_size: NA
v_call: TRBV30
j_call: TRBJ1-2
cdr3_nt: TGTGCCTGGAGTGGGGCAGGGGATGGCTACACCTTC
cdr3_aa: CAWSGAGDGYTF

d_call: NA
clone_size: NA
v_call: TRBV6-2/TRBV6-3
j_call: TRBJ2-5
cdr3_nt: TGTGCCAGCAGTTATTTTCTTGGCAGGCCCCAAGAGACCCAGTACTTC
cdr3_aa: CASSYFLGRPQETQYF

d_call: NA
clone_size: NA
v_call: TRBV7-2
j_call: TRBJ1-3
cdr3_nt: TGTGCCAGCAGCCCAGGAGGGGGAATTGCCTCTGGAAACACCATATATTTT
cdr3_aa: CASSPGGGIASGNTIYF

d_call: TRBD2
clone_size: NA
v_call: TRBV5-4
j_call: TRBJ2-3
cdr3_nt: TGTGCCAGCAGCCCCGATAGCGGGAGGTCTGTGGATACGCAGTATTTT
cdr3_aa: CASSPDSGRSVDTQYF

d_call: NA
clone_size: NA
v_call: TRBV7-2
j_call: TRBJ2-2
cdr3_nt: TGTGCCAGCAGCTTTGGGGGGCTGGGTACCGGGGAGCTGTTTTTT
cdr3_aa: CASSFGGLGTGELFF

d_call: NA
clone_size: NA
v_call: TRBV7-3
j_call: TRBJ2-1
cdr3_nt: TGTGCCAGCAGCTTACTACCCCCGACAGGGACTAGGAGAAGCTATGAGCAGTTCTTC
cdr3_aa: CASSLLPPTGTRRSYEQFF

d_call: NA
clone_size: once
v_call: TRBV19
j_call: TRBJ2-5
cdr3_nt: TGTGCCAGTAGTGTGGACCTAGAACAAGAGACCCAGTACTTC
cdr3_aa: CASSVDLEQETQYF

d_call: NA
clone_size: NA
v_call: TRBV7-8
j_call: TRBJ1-2
cdr3_nt: TGTGCCAGCAGCCAACACCACGAGTGGGCACCGGGATCGAGCTATGGCTACACCTTC
cdr3_aa: CASSQHHEWAPGSSYGYTF

d_call: NA
clone_size: NA
v_call: TRBV2
j_call: TRBJ2-7
cdr3_nt: TGTGCCAGCAGTGAAGCTTGGAGGGGACGCCAGTACTTC
cdr3_aa: CASSEAWRGRQYF

d_call: NA
clone_size: few
v_call: TRBV30
j_call: TRBJ1-6
cdr3_nt: TGTGCCTGGAGAACGCGGGTGGGTTCACCCCTCCACTTT
cdr3_aa: CAWRTRVGSPLHF

d_call: NA
clone_size: NA
v_call: TRBV4-2
j_call: TRBJ2-4
cdr3_nt: TGTGCCAGCAGCCAAGTCACCTCCTTAGCCAAAAACATTCAGTACTTC
cdr3_aa: CASSQVTSLAKNIQYF

d_call: TRBD2
clone_size: NA
v_call: TRBV11-3
j_call: TRBJ2-3
cdr3_nt: TGTGCCAGCAGCTTACGGGCGGGAGGGAGCACAGATACGCAGTATTTT
cdr3_aa: CASSLRAGGSTDTQYF

d_call: NA
clone_size: NA
v_call: TRBV2
j_call: TRBJ2-3
cdr3_nt: TGTGCCAGCAGTCGACAGCTCACAGATACGCAGTATTTT
cdr3_aa: CASSRQLTDTQYF

d_call: NA
clone_size: NA
v_call: TRBV29-1
j_call: TRBJ1-1
cdr3_nt: TGCAGCGTTTTCCGGGACACCCCTGAAGCTTTCTTT
cdr3_aa: CSVFRDTPEAFF